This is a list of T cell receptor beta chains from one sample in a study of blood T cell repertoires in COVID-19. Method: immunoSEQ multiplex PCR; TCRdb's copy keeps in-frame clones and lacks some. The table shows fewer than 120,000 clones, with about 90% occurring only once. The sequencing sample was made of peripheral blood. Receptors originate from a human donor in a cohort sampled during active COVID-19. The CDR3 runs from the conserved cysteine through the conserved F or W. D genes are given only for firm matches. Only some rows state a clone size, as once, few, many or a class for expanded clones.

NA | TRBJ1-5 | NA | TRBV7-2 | CASSLAASNQPQHF | TGTGCCAGCAGCTTAGCCGCGAGCAATCAGCCCCAGCATTTT
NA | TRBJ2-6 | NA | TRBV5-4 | CASSSRTGANVLTF | TGTGCCAGCAGCTCTAGGACAGGGGCCAACGTCCTGACTTTC
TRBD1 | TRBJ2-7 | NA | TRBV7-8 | CASSRTGTVLYEQYF | TGTGCCAGCAGCAGAACCGGGACAGTTCTCTACGAGCAGTACTTC
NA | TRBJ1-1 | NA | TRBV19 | CASRLTRGNTEAFF | TGTGCCAGTAGACTGACCAGGGGGAACACTGAAGCTTTCTTT
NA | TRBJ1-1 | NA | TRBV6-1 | CASSESQNTEAFF | TGTGCCAGCAGTGAGTCCCAGAACACTGAAGCTTTCTTT
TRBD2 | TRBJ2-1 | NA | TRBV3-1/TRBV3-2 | CASSPGLESYNEQFF | TGTGCCAGCAGCCCCGGACTAGAATCTTACAATGAGCAGTTCTTC
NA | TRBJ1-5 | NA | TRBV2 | CASSEGGGREDQPQHF | TGTGCCAGCAGTGAAGGGGGGGGTCGGGAGGATCAGCCCCAGCATTTT
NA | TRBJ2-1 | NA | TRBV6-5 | CASSSTRGSQDEQFF | TGTGCCAGCAGTTCCACTCGCGGGTCCCAGGATGAGCAGTTCTTC
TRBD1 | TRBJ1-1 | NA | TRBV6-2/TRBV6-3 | CASSSKPGQGKVEAFF | TGTGCCAGCAGTTCAAAACCGGGACAGGGTAAGGTTGAAGCTTTCTTT
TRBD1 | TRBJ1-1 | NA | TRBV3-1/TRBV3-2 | CASSPRGRGNTEAFF | TGTGCCAGCAGCCCTAGGGGGCGAGGGAACACTGAAGCTTTCTTT
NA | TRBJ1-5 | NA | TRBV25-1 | CASSSRDTSSNQPQHF | TGTGCCAGCAGCAGCCGGGACACCAGTAGCAATCAGCCCCAGCATTTT
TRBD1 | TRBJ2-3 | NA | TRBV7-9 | CASSDPGQVRSDTQYF | TGTGCCAGCAGCGACCCGGGACAGGTGAGGTCAGATACGCAGTATTTT
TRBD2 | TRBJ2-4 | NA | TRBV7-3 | CASSPVAGGLAKNIQYF | TGTGCCAGCAGCCCGGTAGCGGGAGGGCTAGCCAAAAACATTCAGTACTTC
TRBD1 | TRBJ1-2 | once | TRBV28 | CATGTGYGYTF | TGTGCCACCGGGACAGGGTATGGCTACACCTTC
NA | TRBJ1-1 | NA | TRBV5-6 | CASSSTGIGTEAFF | TGTGCCAGCAGCTCGACAGGAATTGGCACTGAAGCTTTCTTT
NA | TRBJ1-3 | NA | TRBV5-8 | CASSPDRLDGNTIYF | TGTGCCAGCAGCCCCGACAGGCTGGACGGAAACACCATATATTTT
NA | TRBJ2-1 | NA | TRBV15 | CATQHTSHLDPRLPYNEQFF | TGTGCCACCCAGCATACGTCCCACCTAGACCCACGCCTACCCTACAATGAGCAGTTCTTC
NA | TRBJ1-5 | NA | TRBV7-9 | CASSLAGQSQPQHF | TGTGCCAGCAGCTTAGCGGGACAATCTCAGCCCCAGCATTTT
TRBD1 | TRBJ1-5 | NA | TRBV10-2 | CASRGGGGQGLNQPQHF | TGCGCCAGCAGAGGGGGGGGAGGACAGGGATTGAATCAGCCCCAGCATTTT
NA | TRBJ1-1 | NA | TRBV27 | CASSLRTPNEAFF | TGTGCCAGCAGCTTGAGAACGCCAAACGAAGCTTTCTTT
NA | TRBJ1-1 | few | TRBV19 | CASSFKTTAYTEAFF | TGTGCCAGTAGTTTCAAGACGACAGCCTACACTGAAGCTTTCTTT
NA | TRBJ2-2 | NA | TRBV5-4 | CASSPWTGNTGELFF | TGTGCCAGCAGCCCCTGGACGGGAAACACCGGGGAGCTGTTTTTT
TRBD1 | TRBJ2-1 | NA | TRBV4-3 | CASSQDSGQGYNEQFF | TGCGCCAGCAGCCAAGACTCGGGACAGGGATACAATGAGCAGTTCTTC
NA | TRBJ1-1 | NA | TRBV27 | CASSLFGGGMNTEAFF | TGTGCCAGCAGTTTATTCGGGGGAGGGATGAACACTGAAGCTTTCTTT
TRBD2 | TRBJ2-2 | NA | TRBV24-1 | CATSDPRLAGAGELFF | TGTGCCACCAGTGATCCACGACTAGCGGGGGCCGGGGAGCTGTTTTTT
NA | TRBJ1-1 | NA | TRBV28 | CASSQQRVAFF | TGTGCCAGCAGTCAACAGAGAGTAGCTTTCTTT
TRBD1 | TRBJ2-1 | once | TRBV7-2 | CASSLLRDRGYNEQFF | TGTGCCAGCAGCTTACTCCGGGACAGGGGGTACAATGAGCAGTTCTTC
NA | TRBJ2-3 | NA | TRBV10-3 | CAIMAGRDTDTQYF | TGTGCCATCATGGCAGGGCGGGACACAGATACGCAGTATTTT
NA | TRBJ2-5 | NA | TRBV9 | CASSVAGGVGETQYF | TGTGCCAGCAGCGTAGCCGGGGGAGTCGGAGAGACCCAGTACTTC
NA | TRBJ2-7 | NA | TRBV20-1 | CSARQNSEQYF | TGCAGTGCTAGACAGAACAGCGAGCAGTACTTC
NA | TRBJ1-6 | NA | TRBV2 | CASSGSRNSPLHF | TGTGCCAGCAGTGGATCCAGGAATTCACCCCTCCACTTT
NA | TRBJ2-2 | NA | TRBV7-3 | CASSRRNTGELFF | TGTGCCAGCAGCCGTCGTAACACCGGGGAGCTGTTTTTT
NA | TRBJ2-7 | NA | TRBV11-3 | CASSGGFEQYF | TGTGCCAGCAGCGGGGGGTTCGAGCAGTACTTC
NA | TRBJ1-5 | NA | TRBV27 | CASSPGSGDGQPQHF | TGTGCCAGCAGTCCTGGGTCAGGGGACGGTCAGCCCCAGCATTTT
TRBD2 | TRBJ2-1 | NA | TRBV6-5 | CASSLPGGYEQFF | TGTGCCAGCAGTTTACCGGGAGGGTATGAGCAGTTCTTC
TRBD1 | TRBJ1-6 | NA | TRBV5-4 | CASSPDREVYNSPLHF | TGTGCCAGCAGCCCTGACAGGGAAGTCTATAATTCACCCCTCCACTTT
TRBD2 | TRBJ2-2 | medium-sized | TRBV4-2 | CASSQKGLAGAPTGELFF | TGTGCCAGCAGCCAAAAGGGGCTAGCGGGGGCCCCCACCGGGGAGCTGTTTTTT
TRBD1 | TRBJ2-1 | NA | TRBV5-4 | CASSSQSRDSEQFF | TGTGCCAGCAGCTCACAGTCCCGGGACAGTGAGCAGTTCTTC
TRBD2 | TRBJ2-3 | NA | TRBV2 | CASRLAGGVWTDTQYF | TGTGCCAGCCGCCTAGCGGGGGGGGTATGGACAGATACGCAGTATTTT
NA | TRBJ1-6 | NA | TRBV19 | CASSIATGTMAPLHF | TGTGCCAGTAGTATAGCAACAGGGACGATGGCACCCCTCCACTTT